This T cell receptor (beta chain) was profiled in a study of response to subunit inactivated influenza vaccine. Study-wide results and caveats: Each seasonal flu vaccination may recruit only limited new T cells, authors suggested.

Germline V gene lookup returns CDR1 MNHEY and CDR2 SVGEGT. The CDR3 extends over 14 amino acids. Trimming cost V 7 bases and J 5 bases; bases outside gene matches: 9. This clonotype was seen many times. Its antigen is as yet unknown. TCRdb called the RT-PCR reads again in MiXCR, with one record for every CDR3 protein. The sample contains 530,000 or so distinct CDR3 sequences, around 11% of which appear only once. This material consisted of PBMCs from blood, taken on the day of vaccination. The V call is TRBV6-2 or TRBV6-3, the J call TRBJ2-7, with 9 bases matching TRBD1. The clonotype comes from a man in his forties or fifties who received an inactivated influenza vaccine. This chain's CDR3 is CASNEDRGNNEQYF. CDR3 in DNA: TGTGCCAGCAATGAGGACAGGGGAAATAACGAGCAGTACTTC.